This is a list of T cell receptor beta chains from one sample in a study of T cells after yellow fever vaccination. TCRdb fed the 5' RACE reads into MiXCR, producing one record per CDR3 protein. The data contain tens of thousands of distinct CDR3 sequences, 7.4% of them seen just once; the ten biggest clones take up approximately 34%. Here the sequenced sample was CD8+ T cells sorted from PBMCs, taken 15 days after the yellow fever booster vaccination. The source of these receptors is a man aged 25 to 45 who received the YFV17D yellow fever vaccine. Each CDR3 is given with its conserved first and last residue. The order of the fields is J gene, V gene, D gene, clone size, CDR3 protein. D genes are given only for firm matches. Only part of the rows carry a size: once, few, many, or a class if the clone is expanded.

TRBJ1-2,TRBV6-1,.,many,CASSAFRANPYTF
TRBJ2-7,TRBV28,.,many,CASSPDHSYEQYF
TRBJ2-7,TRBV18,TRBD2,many,CASSPPAGVVYEQYF
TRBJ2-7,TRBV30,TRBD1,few,CAWSPTGAEQYF
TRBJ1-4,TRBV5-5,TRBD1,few,CASSLGQGTNEKLFF
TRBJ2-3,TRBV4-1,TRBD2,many,CASSQDYVTSATSTDTQYF
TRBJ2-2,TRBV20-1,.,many,CSAETGFTGELFF
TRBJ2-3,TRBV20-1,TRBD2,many,CSAAKAGEVWTDTQYF
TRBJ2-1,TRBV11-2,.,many,CASSLGGAEQFF
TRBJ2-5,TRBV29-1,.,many,CSVVLSGRGSTGQETQYF
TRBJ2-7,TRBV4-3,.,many,CASSQLQGPGEEQYF
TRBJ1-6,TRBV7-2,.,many,CASSPDGLSPLHF
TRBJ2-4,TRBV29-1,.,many,CSVEGERVNIQYF
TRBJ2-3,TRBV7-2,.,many,CASSPPEDTQYF
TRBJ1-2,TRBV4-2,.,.,CASSAWGSGQDETNTNYGYTF
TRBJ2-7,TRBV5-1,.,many,CASSLTRDEQYF
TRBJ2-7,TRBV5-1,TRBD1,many,CASSLGTGTYEQYF
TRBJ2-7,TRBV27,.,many,CASSSPTESAEQYF
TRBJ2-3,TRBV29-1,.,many,CSVGTGISTDTQYF
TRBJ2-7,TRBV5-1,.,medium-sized,CASSDDAYEQYF
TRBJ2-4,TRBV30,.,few,CAWSGGLAKNIQYF
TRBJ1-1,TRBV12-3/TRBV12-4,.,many,CASSLGTNTEAFF
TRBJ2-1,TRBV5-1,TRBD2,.,CASTHVAGGFNEQFF
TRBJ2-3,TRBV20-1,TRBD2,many,CSASSSGDTDTQYF
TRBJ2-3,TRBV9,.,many,CASSAPRPGLAAYNSDTQYF
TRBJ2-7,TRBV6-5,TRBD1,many,CASSYGQASYEQYF
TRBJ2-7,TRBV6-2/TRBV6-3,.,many,CASSHSRVISEQYF
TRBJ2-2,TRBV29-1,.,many,CSATLEFGTGELFF
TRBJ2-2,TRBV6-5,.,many,CASSYRRTGELFF
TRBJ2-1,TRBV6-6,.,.,CATTGTYNEQFF
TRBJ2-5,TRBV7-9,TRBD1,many,CASSPRQGAETQYF
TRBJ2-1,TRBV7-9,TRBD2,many,CASSSTSGPYSYNEQFF
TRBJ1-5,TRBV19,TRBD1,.,CASDTGQPFYSNQPQHF
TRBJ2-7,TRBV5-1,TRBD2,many,CASSPPWGGRYEQYF
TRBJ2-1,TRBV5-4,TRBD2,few,CASSLRGGHEQFF
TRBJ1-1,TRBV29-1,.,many,CSVNTGSEAFF
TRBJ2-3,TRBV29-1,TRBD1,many,CSVGGTGLRDTQYF
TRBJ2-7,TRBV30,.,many,CAWSLVRTTYEQYF
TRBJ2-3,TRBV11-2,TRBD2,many,CASSINWLAALADTQYF
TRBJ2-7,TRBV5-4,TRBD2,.,CASSLFPGTSGYEQYF
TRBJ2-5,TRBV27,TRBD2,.,CASSWASGTQETQYF
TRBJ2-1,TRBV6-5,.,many,CASSMTANEQFF